The 13 T cell receptor beta chains listed next were all sequenced from one sample in a study of shared clonotypes between healthy human individuals. TCRdb keeps only in-frame clones here, not all; method: immunoSEQ multiplex PCR. The profile shows 450,000 to 500,000 clones, approximately 84% of them singletons. The sequenced sample was PBMCs. The receptors here all came from a woman in her thirties or forties in good health. Some clones in this sample may be carry-over from other donors' samples.

The chain employs TRBV6-5 and TRBJ2-1, with D possibly being TRBD1 or TRBD2 (5 bases each). This CDR3 is 16 amino acids long. Looked up from germline, CDR1 is MNHEY and CDR2 is SVGAGI. Trimming left V 0 bases short and J 10 bases short, with 19 bases between. CDR3 sequence (DNA): TGTGCCAGCAGTTACTCGGGGACGAGCGGCAGGAGAGAGCAGTTCTTC. Amino acid sequence: CASSYSGTSGRREQFF.

This chain connects TRBV30 to TRBJ2-5; tentatively, D is TRBD1 or TRBD2 (6 bases each). CDR3 length equals 14 residues. Between the trimmed V and J ends, which lost 3 bases and 1 base, there was a span of 12 bases. Germline CDR1 is GTSNPN and CDR2 is SVGIG (reference sequence). The CDR3 DNA reads TGTGCCTGGAGGTTCCGGGGGCCCCAAGAGACCCAGTACTTC. It codes for CAWRFRGPQETQYF.

The V and J genes are TRBV5-6 and TRBJ1-2, with D maybe TRBD1 (5 bases). V was trimmed by 3 bases and J by 2 bases, leaving 14 bases between them. The CDR3 is 15 amino acids. The germline CDR1 and CDR2 sequences are SGHDT and YYEEEE. CDR3 loop: CASSWGVGRNYGYTF. The CDR3 DNA follows: TGTGCCAGCAGCTGGGGGGTAGGAAGGAACTATGGCTACACCTTC.

This rearrangement joins TRBV5-1 to TRBJ2-1; D is unclear. V lost 1 base and J lost 0, with 2 bases in between. This CDR3 is built from 13 residues. Germline V lookup: CDR1 SGHRS, CDR2 YFSETQ. The CDR3 region has the DNA TGCGCCAGCAGCTTGAGCTCCTACAATGAGCAGTTCTTC. This gives the protein CASSLSSYNEQFF. The whole variable domain, filled in from reference TRBV5-1 and TRBJ2-1, reads KAGVTQTPRYLIKTRGQQVTLSCSPISGHRSVSWYQQTPGQGLQFLFEYFSETQRNKGNFPGRFSGRQFSNSRSEMNVSTLELGDSALYLCASSLSSYNEQFFGPGTRLTVL.

About this clone itself: A far larger clone is a single base away, which makes a read error likely. The same CDR3 can be traced to other DNA sequences in this sample. The chain recombines TRBV5-1 with TRBJ2-1; 9 bases line up with TRBD2. The CDR3 extends over 15 amino acids. V dropped 0 bases and J dropped 10; count of bases not matched to a gene: 8. Germline CDR1 is SGHRS and CDR2 is YFSETQ. The DNA of the CDR3 is TGCGCCAGCAGCTTGGTTGTAGCGGGAGTCCTGGAGCAGTTCTTC. This translates into CASSLVVAGVLEQFF. Together with reference TRBV5-1 and TRBJ2-1, the CDR3 gives the full variable domain: KAGVTQTPRYLIKTRGQQVTLSCSPISGHRSVSWYQQTPGQGLQFLFEYFSETQRNKGNFPGRFSGRQFSNSRSEMNVSTLELGDSALYLCASSLVVAGVLEQFFGPGTRLTVL.

The chain uses TRBV9 and TRBJ2-6, with D uncertain. The V end was cut by 0 bases, the J end by 1 base, with 8 bases between. Germline-derived CDR1 and CDR2 are SGDLS and YYNGEE. CDR3 size: 16 residues. CDR3 in amino acids: CASSVAGRSGANVLTF. CDR3 bases: TGTGCCAGCAGCGTAGCTGGTAGGTCTGGGGCCAACGTCCTGACTTTC. Supplemented by reference TRBV9 and TRBJ2-6, the full variable domain reads DSGVTQTPKHLITATGQRVTLRCSPRSGDLSVYWYQQSLDQGLQFLIQYYNGEERAKGNILERFSAQQFPDLHSELNLSSLELGDSALYFCASSVAGRSGANVLTFGAGSRLTVL.

The chain recombines TRBV18 with TRBJ2-3; 11 bases agree with TRBD2. V dropped 6 bases and J dropped 4; count of bases not matched to a gene: 12. The CDR3 has 17 amino acids. CDR1 KGHSH and CDR2 LQKENI come from the germline V gene. The CDR3 DNA is TGTGCCAGCTCGCGTATCTTAGCGGGAGGGCCGTCAGATACGCAGTATTTT. This gives the protein CASSRILAGGPSDTQYF.

This chain links TRBV18 with TRBJ2-1; weak D call: TRBD2 (5 bases). The CDR3 extends over 14 amino acids. Germline loops: CDR1 KGHSH, CDR2 LQKENI. Trimming left V 2 bases short and J 1 base short, with 6 bases between. The DNA for the CDR3 is TGTGCCAGCTCACCAAGGGAGTCCTACAATGAGCAGTTCTTC. This translates into CASSPRESYNEQFF.

J is TRBJ2-7 and V is TRBV27, with D possibly being TRBD1 or TRBD2 (5 bases each). V dropped 4 bases and J dropped 6 bases, with 13 bases sitting between them. Germline V gives CDR1 MNHEY, CDR2 SMNVEV (reference sequence). This CDR3 comprises 13 residues. CDR3 sequence (DNA): TGTGCCAGCAGTTCACGGGGCCCAGCCGAGCAGTACTTC. Amino acid sequence: CASSSRGPAEQYF.

As regards this clone: A read error is the likely source, as a far larger clone sits one nucleotide away. Other DNA sequences of this sample code for an identical CDR3. The V and J genes are TRBV7-8 and TRBJ1-1, with TRBD1 matching 9 bases. The CDR3 spans 15 residues. The V segment lost 5 bases and the J segment 4 bases; nucleotides outside the gene matches: 8. Germline CDR1 and CDR2: SGHVS and FQNEAQ. This CDR3 is CASSPLDRGTTEAFF. The CDR3 bases are TGTGCCAGCAGCCCTCTCGACAGGGGGACCACTGAAGCTTTCTTT.

This chain links TRBV28 with TRBJ2-1; 7 nucleotides align to TRBD2. The CDR3 length is 13 residues. V dropped 8 bases and J dropped 4; count of bases not matched to a gene: 5. From germline, CDR1 is MDHEN and CDR2 SYDVKM. CDR3 residues: CASGGTTYNEQFF. The CDR3 region has the DNA TGTGCCAGCGGGGGGACTACTTACAATGAGCAGTTCTTC. The full variable domain, its missing parts supplied by reference TRBV28 and TRBJ2-1, is DVKVTQSSRYLVKRTGEKVFLECVQDMDHENMFWYRQDPGLGLRLIYFSYDVKMKEKGDIPEGYSVSREKKERFSLILESASTNQTSMYLCASGGTTYNEQFFGPGTRLTVL.

The sample holds one count of this clone. The rearrangement uses TRBV28 and TRBJ2-7; 8 bases map to TRBD2. The CDR3 runs 15 residues. Germline CDR1 is MDHEN and CDR2 is SYDVKM. V lost 6 bases and J lost 0; bases outside the gene matches: 7. The CDR3 region is CASRSSGVSSYEQYF. Here the CDR3 DNA reads TGTGCCAGCAGGAGTAGCGGGGTAAGCTCCTACGAGCAGTACTTC.

The chain recombines TRBV6-5 with TRBJ1-2; 7 bases map to TRBD1. Unmatched junction bases numbered 3, after V lost 1 base and J lost 4 bases. This CDR3 spans 14 amino acids. The germline V gene has CDR1 MNHEY and CDR2 SVGAGI. CDR3 sequence reads: CASSYYRGSYGYTF. Here the CDR3 DNA reads TGTGCCAGCAGTTACTACAGGGGCTCCTATGGCTACACCTTC.